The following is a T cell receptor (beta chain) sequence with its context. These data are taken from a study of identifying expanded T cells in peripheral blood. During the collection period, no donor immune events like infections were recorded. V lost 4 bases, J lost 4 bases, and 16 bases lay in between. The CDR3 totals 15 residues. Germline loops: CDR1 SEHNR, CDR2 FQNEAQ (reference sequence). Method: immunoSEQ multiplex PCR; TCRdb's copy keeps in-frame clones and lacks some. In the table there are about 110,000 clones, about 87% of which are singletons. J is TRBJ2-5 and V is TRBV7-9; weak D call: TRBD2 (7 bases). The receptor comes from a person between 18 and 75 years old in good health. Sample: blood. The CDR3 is CASSSPEGGRETQYF. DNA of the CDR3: TGTGCCAGCAGCTCCCCGGAGGGGGGGCGAGAGACCCAGTACTTC.